This T cell receptor beta chain appears in the sequencing data of a study of T cell repertoires in cytomegalovirus infection. TCRdb analysed the reads with MiXCR anew, one entry per CDR3 protein. This table holds just over 300,000 distinct CDR3 sequences, about a sixth found once. CDR1 SQVTM and CDR2 ANQGSEA come from the germline V gene. Between the trimmed V and J ends, which lost 4 bases and 8 bases, there was a span of 17 bases. CDR3 length equals 13 residues. This receptor was taken from a human donor in good health (CMV status not recorded). Some clones in this sample may be carry-over from other donors' samples. The chain links TRBV29-1 to TRBJ1-1; D is unclear. The sequenced material came from PBMCs. CDR3 loop: CSVGRIWGSEAFF. The CDR3 DNA is TGCAGCGTTGGCCGAATCTGGGGATCAGAAGCTTTCTTT.